This T cell receptor beta chain was obtained from a study of T cells in localized non-small cell lung cancer. The study, taken as a whole, reports: Uninvolved adjacent lung, not tumor, had the highest T cell clonality. Owing to sequencing of a solitary tumor region, heterogeneity cannot be discounted.

Only one count was recorded for this clone. Antigen unknown. Produced via immunoSEQ multiplex PCR; TCRdb's table is partial and in-frame only. Seen here are over 30,000 clones, around 82% observed once, and the top ten hold around a third. Sequencing used peripheral blood, obtained before any cancer treatment. This sequence was found in a male donor at least 60 years old with stage II squamous cell lung carcinoma.

The CDR3: CASSPRAEETQYF. CDR3 bases: TGTGCCAGCAGCCCCCGTGCAGAAGAGACCCAGTACTTC. The chain uses TRBV7-7 and TRBJ2-5, with D hard to call. This CDR3 comprises 13 residues. The germline V gene has CDR1 SSHAT and CDR2 FNYEAQ (reference sequence). V gave up 5 bases and J gave up 3 bases, with 10 bases separating them.